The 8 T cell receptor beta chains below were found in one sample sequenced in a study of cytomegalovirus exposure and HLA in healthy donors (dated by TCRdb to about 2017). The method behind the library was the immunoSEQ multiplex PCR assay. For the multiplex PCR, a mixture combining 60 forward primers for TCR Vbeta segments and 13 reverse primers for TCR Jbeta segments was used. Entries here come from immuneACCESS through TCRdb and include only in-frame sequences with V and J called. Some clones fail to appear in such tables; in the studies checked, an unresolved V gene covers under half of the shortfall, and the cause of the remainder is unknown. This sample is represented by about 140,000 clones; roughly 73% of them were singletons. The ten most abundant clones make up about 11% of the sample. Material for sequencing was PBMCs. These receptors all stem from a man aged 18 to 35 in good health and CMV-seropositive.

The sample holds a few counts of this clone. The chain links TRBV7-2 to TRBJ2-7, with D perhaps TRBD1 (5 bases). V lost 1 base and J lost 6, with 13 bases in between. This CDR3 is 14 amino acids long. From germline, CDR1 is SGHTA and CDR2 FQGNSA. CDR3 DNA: TGTGCCAGCAGCTTAGTACAGGAGCCCCCCGAGCAGTACTTC. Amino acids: CASSLVQEPPEQYF.

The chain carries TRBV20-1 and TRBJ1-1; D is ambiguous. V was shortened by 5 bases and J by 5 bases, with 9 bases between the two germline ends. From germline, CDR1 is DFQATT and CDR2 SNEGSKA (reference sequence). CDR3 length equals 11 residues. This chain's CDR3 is CSALVRTEAFF. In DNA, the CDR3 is TGCAGTGCTTTGGTTCGGACTGAAGCTTTCTTT.

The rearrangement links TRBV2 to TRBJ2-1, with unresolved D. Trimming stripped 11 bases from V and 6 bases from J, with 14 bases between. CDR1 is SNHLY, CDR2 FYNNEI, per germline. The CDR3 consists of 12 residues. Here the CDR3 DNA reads TGTGCCGGCGGCCGGGTCGGCAATGAGCAGTTCTTC. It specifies CAGGRVGNEQFF.

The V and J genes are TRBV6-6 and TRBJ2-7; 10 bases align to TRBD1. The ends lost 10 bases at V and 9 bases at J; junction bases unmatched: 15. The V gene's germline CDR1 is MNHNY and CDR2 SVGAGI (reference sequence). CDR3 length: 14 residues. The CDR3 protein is CATQTSDRGRVQYF. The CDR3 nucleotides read TGTGCCACTCAGACCTCGGACAGGGGGAGGGTGCAGTACTTC.

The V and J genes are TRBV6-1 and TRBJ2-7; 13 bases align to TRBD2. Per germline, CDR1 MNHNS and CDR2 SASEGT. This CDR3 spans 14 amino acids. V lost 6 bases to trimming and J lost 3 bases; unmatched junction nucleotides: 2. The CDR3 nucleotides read TGTGCCAGCAGCGGACTAGCGGGAGACTACGAGCAGTACTTC. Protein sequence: CASSGLAGDYEQYF.

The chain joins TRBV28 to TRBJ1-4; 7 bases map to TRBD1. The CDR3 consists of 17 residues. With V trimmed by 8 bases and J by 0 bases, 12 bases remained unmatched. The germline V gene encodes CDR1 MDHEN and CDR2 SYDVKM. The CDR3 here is CASLPWDSSSTNEKLFF. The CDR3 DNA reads TGTGCCAGCCTCCCCTGGGACAGCTCTTCAACTAATGAAAAACTGTTTTTT.

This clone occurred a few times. As DNA, the CDR3 is TGTGCCAGCTCACCAAGGGGTAATGGCTACACCTTC. It specifies CASSPRGNGYTF. The V gene is TRBV18, the J gene TRBJ1-2; weak D call: TRBD1 (5 bases). The V end lost 2 bases, the J end lost 6 bases, and 7 bases lay between the germline ends. Germline assignment: CDR1 KGHSH and CDR2 LQKENI. The length of the CDR3 is 12 residues.

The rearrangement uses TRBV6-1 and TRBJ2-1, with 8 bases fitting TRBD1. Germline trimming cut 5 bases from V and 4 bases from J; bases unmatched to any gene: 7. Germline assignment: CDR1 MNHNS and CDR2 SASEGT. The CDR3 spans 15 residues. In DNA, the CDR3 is TGTGCCAGCAGTTCCCCGGACAGGGTTTACAATGAGCAGTTCTTC. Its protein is CASSSPDRVYNEQFF.